A selection of T cell receptor beta chains follows, all from one sample in a study of cytomegalovirus exposure and HLA in healthy donors. TCRdb keeps only in-frame clones here, not all; method: immunoSEQ multiplex PCR. The sample includes about 190,000 clones, approximately 80% of them seen just once. Sample: PBMCs. All receptors derive from a woman aged 25 to 39 in good health and CMV-seropositive. Both conserved end residues are part of each CDR3. D genes are given only for firm matches. Part of the rows lack a size; the others show once, few, many or a class for expanded clones.

j_gene: TRBJ1-6
v_gene: TRBV28
abundance: .
d_gene: .
CDR3aa: CASSLGGDNSPLHF
CDR3nt: TGTGCCAGCAGTCTGGGCGGGGATAATTCACCCCTCCACTTT

j_gene: TRBJ1-1
v_gene: TRBV27
abundance: .
d_gene: .
CDR3aa: CASRTYREGTEAFF
CDR3nt: TGTGCCAGCAGGACTTACAGGGAAGGGACTGAAGCTTTCTTT

j_gene: TRBJ2-1
v_gene: TRBV6-1
abundance: few
d_gene: .
CDR3aa: CASSGPGSYNEQFF
CDR3nt: TGTGCCAGCAGTGGGCCGGGCTCCTACAATGAGCAGTTCTTC

j_gene: TRBJ2-2
v_gene: TRBV28
abundance: few
d_gene: TRBD1
CDR3aa: CASSIYQGAGELFF
CDR3nt: TGTGCCAGCAGTATATATCAGGGGGCCGGGGAGCTGTTTTTT

j_gene: TRBJ1-4
v_gene: TRBV5-4
abundance: few
d_gene: TRBD1
CDR3aa: CASSRDRGRTNEKLFF
CDR3nt: TGTGCCAGCAGCCGGGACAGGGGAAGGACTAATGAAAAACTGTTTTTT

j_gene: TRBJ2-5
v_gene: TRBV7-3
abundance: .
d_gene: .
CDR3aa: CASSFLDGETQYF
CDR3nt: TGTGCCAGCAGCTTCTTAGACGGGGAGACCCAGTACTTC

j_gene: TRBJ2-5
v_gene: TRBV7-3
abundance: .
d_gene: TRBD2
CDR3aa: CASSLGGGAGETQYF
CDR3nt: TGTGCCAGCAGCTTAGGCGGGGGGGCCGGGGAGACCCAGTACTTC

j_gene: TRBJ1-2
v_gene: TRBV6-4
abundance: .
d_gene: .
CDR3aa: CASSDSSFGAGYTF
CDR3nt: TGTGCCAGCAGTGACTCGTCCTTTGGGGCAGGCTACACCTTC

j_gene: TRBJ2-5
v_gene: TRBV11-2
abundance: .
d_gene: .
CDR3aa: CASSPKGWGEQETQYF
CDR3nt: TGTGCCAGCAGCCCCAAGGGGTGGGGGGAACAAGAGACCCAGTACTTC

j_gene: TRBJ1-1
v_gene: TRBV2
abundance: .
d_gene: .
CDR3aa: CASNLRNTVIGTEAFF
CDR3nt: TGTGCCAGCAACCTCAGGAATACAGTGATAGGTACTGAAGCTTTCTTT

j_gene: TRBJ1-5
v_gene: TRBV5-5
abundance: .
d_gene: TRBD1
CDR3aa: CASSGQGSNQPQHF
CDR3nt: TGTGCCAGCAGTGGACAGGGGAGCAATCAGCCCCAGCATTTT